This T cell receptor beta chain is from a study of shared clonotypes between healthy human individuals. Recent vaccinations or acute infections were absent in the healthy HIV-negative adult donors. Only in-frame clones appear in the TCRdb table, and some are missing; sequencing was by immunoSEQ multiplex PCR. The sample shows about 2.3 million clones, approximately 93% of them seen only once. V gave up 7 bases and J gave up 2 bases, with 10 bases separating them. The CDR3 is made up of 13 amino acids. Germline V lookup: CDR1 LNHDA, CDR2 SQIVND (reference sequence). This rearrangement joins TRBV19 to TRBJ2-3; D not resolved. The specimen was naive CD4+ T cells from PBMCs. Noted subset: CD45RA+ positively selected. The receptor was derived from a man between 18 and 29 years old in good health. Some clones in this sample may be carry-over from other donors' samples. CDR3 loop: CASMYKATDTQYF. CDR3 bases: TGTGCCAGTATGTACAAGGCCACAGATACGCAGTATTTT.